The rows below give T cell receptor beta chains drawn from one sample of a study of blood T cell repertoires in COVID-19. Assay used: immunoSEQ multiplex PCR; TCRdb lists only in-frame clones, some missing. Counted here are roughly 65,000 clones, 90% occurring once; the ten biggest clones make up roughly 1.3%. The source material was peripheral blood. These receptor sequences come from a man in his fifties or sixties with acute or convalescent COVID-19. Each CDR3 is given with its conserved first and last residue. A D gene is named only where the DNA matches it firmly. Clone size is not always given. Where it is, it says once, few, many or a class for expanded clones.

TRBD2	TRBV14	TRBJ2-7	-	TGTGCCAGCAGCCCAAGGTCGGGGGGGCCCTACTACGAGCAGTACTTC	CASSPRSGGPYYEQYF
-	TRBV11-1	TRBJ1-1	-	TGTGCCAGCAGCTTTTCTGGGGCGGCAGGGGCTTTCTTT	CASSFSGAAGAFF
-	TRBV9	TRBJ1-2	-	TGTGCCAGCAGCGTAGTTGACAGCACGAACTATGGCTACACCTTC	CASSVVDSTNYGYTF
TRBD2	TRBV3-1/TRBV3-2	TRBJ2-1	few	TGTGCCAGCAGCCTATGGACTAGCGGCCTAACTTACAATGAGCAGTTCTTC	CASSLWTSGLTYNEQFF
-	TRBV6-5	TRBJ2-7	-	TGTGCCAGCATTCTCAGGGCCGACGGGTCTGGCGAGCAGTACTTC	CASILRADGSGEQYF
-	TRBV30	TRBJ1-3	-	TGTGCCTGGAGTGAGGGAGGGTCAGGAAACACCATATATTTT	CAWSEGGSGNTIYF
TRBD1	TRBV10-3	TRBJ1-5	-	TGTGCCATCAGTGGGGGACAGGGGACAGGTAATCAGCCCCAGCATTTT	CAISGGQGTGNQPQHF
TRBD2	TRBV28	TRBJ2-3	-	TGTGCCAGCAGTTTGACTAGCGGTACGCAGTATTTT	CASSLTSGTQYF
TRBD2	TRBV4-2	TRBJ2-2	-	TGTGCCAGCAGCCTGCCGACTAGCGGGGGGCCAGGTAACACCGGGGAGCTGTTTTTT	CASSLPTSGGPGNTGELFF
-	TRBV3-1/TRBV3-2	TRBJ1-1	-	TGTGCCAGCAGCCTTAAGGGGTATCAGGCAACTGAAGCTTTCTTT	CASSLKGYQATEAFF
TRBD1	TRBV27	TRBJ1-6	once	TGTGCCAGCAGTGCCCTTACAGGGGGACGGAATTCACCCCTCCACTTT	CASSALTGGRNSPLHF
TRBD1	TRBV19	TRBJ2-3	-	TGTGCCAGTAGGAACAGGGGGGAAGATACGCAGTATTTT	CASRNRGEDTQYF
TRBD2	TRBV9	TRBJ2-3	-	TGTGCCAGCAGCGAGGGACTAGCCACAGATACGCAGTATTTT	CASSEGLATDTQYF
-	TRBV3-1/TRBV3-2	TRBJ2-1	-	TGTGCCAGCAGCCAGGGCGGGGGCTTTCAGTTCTTC	CASSQGGGFQFF
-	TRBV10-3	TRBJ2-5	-	TGTGCCATCTCCGAGGGGGGGAGGGGAGAGACCCAGTACTTC	CAISEGGRGETQYF
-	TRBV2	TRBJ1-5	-	TGTGCCAGCAGTGAGACAGCCGATAGCAATCAGCCCCAGCATTTT	CASSETADSNQPQHF
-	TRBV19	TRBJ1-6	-	TGTGCCAGTAGTAGCATCGGGAACGATTCACCCCTCCACTTT	CASSSIGNDSPLHF
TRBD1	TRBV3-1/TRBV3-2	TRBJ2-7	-	TGTGCCAGCAGCCAAAAATTGCGACAGGGAGTGTACGAGCAGTACTTC	CASSQKLRQGVYEQYF
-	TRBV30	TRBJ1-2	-	TGTGCCTGGAGTGTACAGTTGGGCAACTCTAACTATGGCTACACCTTC	CAWSVQLGNSNYGYTF
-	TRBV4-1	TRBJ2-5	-	TGCGCCAGCAGCCAAGTTCGCGTAGAGACCCAGTACTTC	CASSQVRVETQYF
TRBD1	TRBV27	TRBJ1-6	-	TGTGCCAGCAGTCCGAGTACAGGGGGCTGGTGGAATTCACCCCTCCACTTT	CASSPSTGGWWNSPLHF
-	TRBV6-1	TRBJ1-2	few	TGTGCCAGCAGTGAGGGAGGGGGTGGCTACACCTTC	CASSEGGGGYTF
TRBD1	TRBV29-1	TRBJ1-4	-	TGCAGCGTCCGGACAGGGGCGGTAGCAACTAATGAAAAACTGTTTTTT	CSVRTGAVATNEKLFF
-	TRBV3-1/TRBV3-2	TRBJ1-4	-	TGTGCCAGCAGCCAAACAGGCAGACTGTTTTTT	CASSQTGRLFF
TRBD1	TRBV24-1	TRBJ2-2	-	TGTGCCACCAGTGATGTGGGACAGGCCCAACGGACCGGGGAGCTGTTTTTT	CATSDVGQAQRTGELFF
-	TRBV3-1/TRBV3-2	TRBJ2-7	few	TGTGCCAGCAGCCAAGATCTGGCCAGGGGCAACGAGCAGTACTTC	CASSQDLARGNEQYF
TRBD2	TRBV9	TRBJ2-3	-	TGTGCCAGCAGCGCCGCTAGCGGGGGGGAGGCAGATACGCAGTATTTT	CASSAASGGEADTQYF
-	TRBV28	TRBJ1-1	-	TGTGCCAGCAGCACTCAGGCAGCCGGGGACACTGAAGCTTTCTTT	CASSTQAAGDTEAFF
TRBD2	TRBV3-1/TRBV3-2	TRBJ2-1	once	TGTGCCAGCAGCCAAGAAGTATTTGGCGGGGGGGTTATTAGCTCCTACAATGAGCAGTTCTTC	CASSQEVFGGGVISSYNEQFF
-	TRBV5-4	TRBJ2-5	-	TGTGCCAGCAGCCGGGGAGGCAGGTCTCAGGGAGAGACCCAGTACTTC	CASSRGGRSQGETQYF
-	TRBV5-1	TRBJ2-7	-	TGCGCCAGCAGCAACCCAGGGCAGGGAAACTACGAGCAGTACTTC	CASSNPGQGNYEQYF
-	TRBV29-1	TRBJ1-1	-	TGCAGCGTAGGGGGTCCCGGGCTCGCTGAAGCTTTCTTT	CSVGGPGLAEAFF
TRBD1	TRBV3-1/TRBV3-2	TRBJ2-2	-	TGTGCCAGCAGCCCCTCCTGGGACAGGGGCACCGGGGAGCTGTTTTTT	CASSPSWDRGTGELFF
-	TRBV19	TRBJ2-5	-	TGTGCCAGTAGTACCGGGAAAAAAGAGACCCAGTACTTC	CASSTGKKETQYF
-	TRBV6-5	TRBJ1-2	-	TGTGCCAGCAGTCGCGGGGATTTGCGGTATGGCTACACCTTC	CASSRGDLRYGYTF
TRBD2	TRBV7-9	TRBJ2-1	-	TGTGCCAGCAGCTTAGGAGGGCGGGGGGTTGGAGATGAGCAGTTCTTC	CASSLGGRGVGDEQFF
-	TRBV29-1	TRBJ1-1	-	TGCAGCGTTGAAGGCCTGGGGGGTTTTGACACTGAAGCTTTCTTT	CSVEGLGGFDTEAFF
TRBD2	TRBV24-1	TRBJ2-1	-	TGTGCCACCAGCCCTAGCGGGATTGGAAGCAATGAGCAGTTCTTC	CATSPSGIGSNEQFF
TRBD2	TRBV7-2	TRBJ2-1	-	TGTGCCAGCATCAGGGGCGGGGGGACCTACAATGAGCAGTTCTTC	CASIRGGGTYNEQFF
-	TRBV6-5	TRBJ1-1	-	TGTGCCAGCATGAGTATAAACCTGCGGGAAGCTTTCTTT	CASMSINLREAFF
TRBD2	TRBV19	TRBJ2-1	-	TGTGCCAGTAGTATAGATCTATATTCGGCTAGCGGGGGGGCGTTGGGTGAGCAGTTCTTC	CASSIDLYSASGGALGEQFF
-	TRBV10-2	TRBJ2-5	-	TGCGCCAGCAGTGACGGGTCCTGGGGCGAGACCCAGTACTTC	CASSDGSWGETQYF
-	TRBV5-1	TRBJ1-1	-	TGCGCCAGCAGCTTGGATTGGGCCATGAACACTGAAGCTTTCTTT	CASSLDWAMNTEAFF